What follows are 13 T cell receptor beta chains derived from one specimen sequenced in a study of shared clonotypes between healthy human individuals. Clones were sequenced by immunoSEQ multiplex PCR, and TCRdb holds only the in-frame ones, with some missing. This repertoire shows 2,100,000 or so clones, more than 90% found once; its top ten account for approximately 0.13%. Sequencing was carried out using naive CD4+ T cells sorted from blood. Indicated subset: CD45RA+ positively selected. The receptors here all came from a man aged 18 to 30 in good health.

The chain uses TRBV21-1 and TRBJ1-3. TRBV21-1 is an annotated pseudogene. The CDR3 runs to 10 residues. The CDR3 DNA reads TGTGCCAGCCGCCCGTATCACATATATTTT. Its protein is CASRPYHIYF.

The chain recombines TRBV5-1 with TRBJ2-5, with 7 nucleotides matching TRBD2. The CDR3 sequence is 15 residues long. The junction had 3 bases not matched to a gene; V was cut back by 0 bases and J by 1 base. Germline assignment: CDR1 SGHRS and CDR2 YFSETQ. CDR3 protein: CASSLVRGFQETQYF. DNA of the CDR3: TGCGCCAGCAGCTTGGTGCGGGGGTTCCAAGAGACCCAGTACTTC.

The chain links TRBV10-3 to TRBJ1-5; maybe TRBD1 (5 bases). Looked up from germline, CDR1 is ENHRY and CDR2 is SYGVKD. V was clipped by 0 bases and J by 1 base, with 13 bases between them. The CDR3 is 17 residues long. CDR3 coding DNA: TGTGCCATCAGTGAGTCGATGGGGACGGGGAGCAATCAGCCCCAGCATTTT. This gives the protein CAISESMGTGSNQPQHF.

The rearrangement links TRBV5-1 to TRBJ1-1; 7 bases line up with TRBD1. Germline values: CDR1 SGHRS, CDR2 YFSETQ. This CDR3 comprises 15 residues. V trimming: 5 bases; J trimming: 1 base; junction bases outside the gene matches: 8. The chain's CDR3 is CASRFTGTANTEAFF. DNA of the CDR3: TGCGCCAGCAGATTTACCGGGACAGCGAACACTGAAGCTTTCTTT.

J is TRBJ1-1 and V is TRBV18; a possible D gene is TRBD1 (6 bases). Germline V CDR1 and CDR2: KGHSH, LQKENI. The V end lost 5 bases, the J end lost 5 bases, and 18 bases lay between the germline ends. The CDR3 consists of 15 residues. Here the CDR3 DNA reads TGTGCCAGCTCAGACTCTGAACAGGGTCTGACTGAAGCTTTCTTT. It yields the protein CASSDSEQGLTEAFF. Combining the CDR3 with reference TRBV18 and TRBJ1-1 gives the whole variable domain NAGVMQNPRHLVRRRGQEARLRCSPMKGHSHVYWYRQLPEEGLKFMVYLQKENIIDESGMPKERFSAEFPKEGPSILRIQQVVRGDSAAYFCASSDSEQGLTEAFFGQGTRLTVV.

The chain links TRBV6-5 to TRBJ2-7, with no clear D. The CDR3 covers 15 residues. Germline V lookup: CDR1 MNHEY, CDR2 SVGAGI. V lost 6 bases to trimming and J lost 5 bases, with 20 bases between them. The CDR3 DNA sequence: TGTGCCAGCAGCCGGAGCCCTCTACTTGGGAACGAGCAGTACTTC. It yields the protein CASSRSPLLGNEQYF.

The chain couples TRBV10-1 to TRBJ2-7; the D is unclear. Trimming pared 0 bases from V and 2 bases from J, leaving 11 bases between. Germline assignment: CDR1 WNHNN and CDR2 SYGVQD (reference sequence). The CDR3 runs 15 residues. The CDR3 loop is CASSESSAGTYEQYF. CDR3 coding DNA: TGCGCCAGCAGTGAGTCGAGTGCTGGAACCTACGAGCAGTACTTC.

CDR3 sequence (DNA): TGTGCCAGCAGCTACGGACCCGCGGGGGAAAACACAGATACGCAGTATTTT. It codes for CASSYGPAGENTDTQYF. V is TRBV13 and J is TRBJ2-3; TRBD2 matches at 7 bases. From germline, CDR1 is PRHDT and CDR2 FYEKMQ (reference sequence). With 4 bases clipped from V and 2 bases from J, the junction kept 12 bases outside the gene matches. The CDR3 consists of 17 residues.

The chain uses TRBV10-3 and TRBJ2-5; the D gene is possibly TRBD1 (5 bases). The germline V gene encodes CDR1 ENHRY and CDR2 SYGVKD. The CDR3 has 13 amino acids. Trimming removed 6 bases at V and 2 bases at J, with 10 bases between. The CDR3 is CAIRDRIQETQYF. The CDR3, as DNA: TGTGCCATCAGAGACAGAATACAAGAGACCCAGTACTTC.

The CDR3 spells CASSPRESRPGEKLFF. The DNA for the CDR3 is TGTGCCAGCTCACCACGGGAGTCCAGACCAGGTGAAAAACTGTTTTTT. The chain uses TRBV18 and TRBJ1-4; no definite D call. Trimming took 1 base from V and 7 from J, leaving 16 bases between them. From germline, CDR1 is KGHSH and CDR2 LQKENI. The length of the CDR3 is 16 residues. The whole variable domain, remainder taken from reference TRBV18 and TRBJ1-4, is NAGVMQNPRHLVRRRGQEARLRCSPMKGHSHVYWYRQLPEEGLKFMVYLQKENIIDESGMPKERFSAEFPKEGPSILRIQQVVRGDSAAYFCASSPRESRPGEKLFFGSGTQLSVL.

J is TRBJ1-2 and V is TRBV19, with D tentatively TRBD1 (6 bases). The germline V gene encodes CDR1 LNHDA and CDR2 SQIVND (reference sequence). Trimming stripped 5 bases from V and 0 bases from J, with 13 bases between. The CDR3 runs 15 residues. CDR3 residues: CASSATGIPNYGYTF. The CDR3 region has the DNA TGTGCCAGTAGTGCTACAGGGATCCCTAACTATGGCTACACCTTC.

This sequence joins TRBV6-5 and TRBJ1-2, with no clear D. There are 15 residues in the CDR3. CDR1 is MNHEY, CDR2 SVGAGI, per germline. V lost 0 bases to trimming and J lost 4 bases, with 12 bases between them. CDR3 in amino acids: CASSYSMGPTYGYTF. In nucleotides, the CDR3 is TGTGCCAGCAGTTACTCGATGGGTCCTACCTATGGCTACACCTTC.

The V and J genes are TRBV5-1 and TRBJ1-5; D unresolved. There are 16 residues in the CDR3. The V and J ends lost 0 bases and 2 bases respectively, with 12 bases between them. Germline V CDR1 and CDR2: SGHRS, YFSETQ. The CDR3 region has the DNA TGCGCCAGCAGCTTGGGGGTCTCGGGAGGCAATCAGCCCCAGCATTTT. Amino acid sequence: CASSLGVSGGNQPQHF.